The next 24 T cell receptor beta chains were all read from a single sample in a study of blood T cell repertoires in COVID-19. Using immunoSEQ multiplex PCR, the repertoire was profiled, and TCRdb retains in-frame clones only, with some absent. The sample records more than 250,000 clones, 80% to 90% being singletons. The sample consisted of PBMCs or T cells enriched from blood (not recorded which). These receptors all come from a man younger than 45 who had recovered from COVID-19.

The chain uses TRBV6-5 and TRBJ1-4, with D possibly matching TRBD1 (6 bases). Germline assignment: CDR1 MNHEY and CDR2 SVGAGI. Trimming stripped 0 bases from V and 5 bases from J, with 10 bases between. The CDR3 runs to 15 residues. The DNA of the CDR3 is TGTGCCAGCAGTTACTCCCCCAGGGGAAATGAAAAACTGTTTTTT. It is translated as CASSYSPRGNEKLFF.

A few counts support this clone. The V call is TRBV4-2, the J call TRBJ1-1; no clear D. CDR3 length: 13 amino acids. V was trimmed by 4 bases and J by 3 bases, leaving 9 bases between them. Germline V gives CDR1 LGHNA, CDR2 YNFKEQ. The CDR3 DNA is TGTGCCAGCAGCCTCCCTACGGACACTGAAGCTTTCTTT. This sequence encodes CASSLPTDTEAFF.

The V gene is TRBV2, the J gene TRBJ1-1; 9 bases agree with TRBD1. V shed 6 bases and J 4 bases; nucleotides not matched to a gene: 6. This CDR3 has 14 residues. CDR1 is SNHLY, CDR2 FYNNEI, per germline. The CDR3: CASRPGTGSTEAFF. CDR3 bases: TGTGCCAGCAGGCCCGGGACAGGGTCCACTGAAGCTTTCTTT. Drawing the rest from reference TRBV2 and TRBJ1-1, the complete variable domain is EPEVTQTPSHQVTQMGQEVILRCVPISNHLYFYWYRQILGQKVEFLVSFYNNEISEKSEIFDDQFSVERPDGSNFTLKIRSTKLEDSAMYFCASRPGTGSTEAFFGQGTRLTVV.

V usage is TRBV29-1 and J usage is TRBJ2-7, with TRBD1 identical over 11 bases. Per the germline V gene, CDR1 is SQVTM and CDR2 is ANQGSEA. The CDR3 has 14 residues. V was pared by 3 bases and J by 3 bases, with 4 bases of the junction left unmatched. The CDR3 coding sequence is TGCAGCGTTGACACCGGGACAGGGGGCTACGAGCAGTACTTC. This sequence encodes CSVDTGTGGYEQYF.

V and J are TRBV5-6 and TRBJ2-5; 8 nucleotides align to TRBD2. V shed 4 bases and J 5 bases; nucleotides not matched to a gene: 10. The CDR3 runs 15 residues. Germline V CDR1 and CDR2: SGHDT, YYEEEE. CDR3 sequence (DNA): TGTGCCAGCAGCCCAGGGACTAGTGACGGTGAGACCCAGTACTTC. This codes for CASSPGTSDGETQYF.

This clone was recorded only once. The V and J genes are TRBV9 and TRBJ1-1; no definite D call. The ends were cut back, 0 bases at V and 0 bases at J, with 12 bases in the middle. CDR3 length: 16 residues. Germline CDR1 reads SGDLS; CDR2 reads YYNGEE. The CDR3 is CASSVGGENLNTEAFF. CDR3 DNA sequence: TGTGCCAGCAGCGTAGGTGGAGAAAACCTGAACACTGAAGCTTTCTTT.

This clone appeared a single time. The chain has TRBV11-1 and TRBJ1-1, with D tentatively TRBD1 (5 bases). The germline V gene encodes CDR1 SGHAT and CDR2 FQDESV (reference sequence). The CDR3 is made up of 13 amino acids. The V gene lost 4 bases and the J gene lost 6 bases, with 12 bases spanning the gap. CDR3 DNA sequence: TGTGCCAGCAGCTACGTCTCGGGGGCTGAAGCTTTCTTT. Translated, it gives CASSYVSGAEAFF.

V gene TRBV6-6 combines with J gene TRBJ1-1; no definite D call. This CDR3 spans 10 amino acids. Trimming left V 9 bases short and J 8 bases short, with 10 bases between. Per germline, CDR1 MNHNY and CDR2 SVGAGI (reference sequence). The CDR3 bases are TGTGCCAGTTGGGGAGGGGAAGCTTTCTTT. The encoded protein is CASWGGEAFF.

V and J are TRBV7-3 and TRBJ1-1; possibly TRBD1 for D (5 bases). CDR1 SGHTA and CDR2 FQGTGA come from the germline V gene. The CDR3 extends over 14 amino acids. Trimming left V 2 bases short and J 3 bases short, with 10 bases between. The CDR3 DNA sequence: TGTGCCAGCAGCTTACTGACAGCTTACACTGAAGCTTTCTTT. Translated, it gives CASSLLTAYTEAFF. The variable domain in full, completed from reference TRBV7-3 and TRBJ1-1, reads GAGVSQTPSNKVTEKGKYVELRCDPISGHTALYWYRQSLGQGPEFLIYFQGTGAADDSGLPNDRFFAVRPEGSVSTLKIQRTERGDSAVYLCASSLLTAYTEAFFGQGTRLTVV.

This clone occurred a few times. The chain carries TRBV18 and TRBJ1-3; the D is unclear. The germline gives CDR1 KGHSH, CDR2 LQKENI. The CDR3 runs to 18 residues. V was clipped by 4 bases and J by 0 bases, with 19 bases between them. CDR3: CASSRAAGSLFSGNTIYF. CDR3 coding DNA: TGTGCCAGCTCACGGGCAGCAGGTTCCCTCTTCTCTGGAAACACCATATATTTT.

The chain couples TRBV5-4 to TRBJ1-3; D possibly corresponds to TRBD1 (5 bases). Germline V gives CDR1 SGHNT, CDR2 YYREEE (reference sequence). The CDR3 consists of 15 residues. V lost 0 bases and J lost 0, with 7 bases in between. The CDR3 spells CASSLAGHSGNTIYF. CDR3 DNA: TGTGCCAGCAGCTTGGCAGGGCACTCTGGAAACACCATATATTTT.

This chain uses TRBV11-2 with TRBJ1-3; maybe TRBD1 (5 bases). Trimming shortened V by 5 bases and J by 0 bases, and 8 bases separated the two germline ends. Per germline, CDR1 SGHAT and CDR2 FQNNGV. The CDR3 consists of 14 residues. The CDR3 sequence: CASSQGYSGNTIYF. CDR3 coding DNA: TGTGCCAGCAGCCAGGGTTACTCTGGAAACACCATATATTTT.

This chain connects TRBV19 to TRBJ2-5; 7 nucleotides match TRBD2. Germline-derived CDR1 and CDR2 are LNHDA and SQIVND (reference sequence). V dropped 6 bases and J dropped 5; count of bases not matched to a gene: 6. CDR3 length: 13 residues. The CDR3 DNA follows: TGTGCCAGTAGCTGGGGGGGAGGCGAGACCCAGTACTTC. Its protein product is CASSWGGGETQYF.

This rearrangement joins TRBV30 to TRBJ1-1; TRBD1 matches 7 bases. With 4 bases clipped from V and 1 base from J, the junction kept 9 bases outside the gene matches. Germline-derived CDR1 and CDR2 are GTSNPN and SVGIG (reference sequence). This CDR3 region has 15 residues. The CDR3 loop is CAWTYFRTGNTEAFF. The CDR3 DNA reads as TGTGCCTGGACTTACTTTAGGACAGGGAACACTGAAGCTTTCTTT.

The rearrangement joins TRBV6-5 to TRBJ2-7; TRBD2 matches 10 bases. J gave up 2 bases and V 7 bases, and 5 bases lay outside the gene matches. The CDR3 consists of 14 residues. Germline V gives CDR1 MNHEY, CDR2 SVGAGI. The CDR3 is CASTPSGGTYEQYF. The CDR3 nucleotides read TGTGCCAGCACCCCTAGCGGGGGAACCTACGAGCAGTACTTC.

The genes are TRBV4-3 and TRBJ1-1; D is possibly TRBD1 (5 bases). Germline V lookup: CDR1 LGHNA, CDR2 YSLEER. The CDR3 length is 16 residues. Trimming cost V 1 base and J 4 bases, with 16 bases left between them. For the CDR3, the DNA is TGCGCCAGCAGCCAAGGTTTGCGGGGCGACGGCACTGAAGCTTTCTTT. This sequence encodes CASSQGLRGDGTEAFF.

The V gene is TRBV5-4, the J gene TRBJ2-3; 12 nucleotides match TRBD2. Trimming at V came to 1 base and at J to 5 bases, leaving 2 bases not matched to a gene. CDR3 size: 15 residues. Per germline, CDR1 SGHNT and CDR2 YYREEE (reference sequence). The CDR3 DNA follows: TGTGCCAGCAGCTTGCAACTAGCGGGGGGAGATACGCAGTATTTT. This encodes CASSLQLAGGDTQYF.

A word on this clone: Other DNA sequences of this sample code for an identical CDR3. The chain carries TRBV3-1 (or the pseudogene TRBV3-2) and TRBJ1-1, with 9 bases identical to TRBD1. Germline V gives CDR1 LGHDT, CDR2 YNNKEL (reference sequence). The CDR3 sequence is 14 residues long. V dropped 3 bases and J dropped 5; count of bases not matched to a gene: 4. CDR3 nucleotide sequence: TGTGCCAGCAGCCAGGTACAGGGGGCGACTGAAGCTTTCTTT. Translated: CASSQVQGATEAFF.

The chain uses TRBV3-1 (or the pseudogene TRBV3-2) and TRBJ1-2, with 11 bases matching TRBD1. Germline assignment: CDR1 LGHDT and CDR2 YNNKEL (reference sequence). Losses at the gene ends were 6 bases for V and 7 bases for J; bases not matched to a gene: 10. This CDR3 spans 15 amino acids. The CDR3 region has the DNA TGTGCCAGCAGTCACTCTGGACAGGGGGCGGGTGGCTACACCTTC. It yields the protein CASSHSGQGAGGYTF.

The chain couples TRBV5-1 to TRBJ1-1; no reliable D call. The germline CDR1 and CDR2 sequences are SGHRS and YFSETQ. V dropped 7 bases and J dropped 6 bases, with 19 bases sitting between them. The CDR3 sequence is 14 residues long. The CDR3 bases are TGCGCCAGCTCCATTTCGACCGGAGGTTCTGAAGCTTTCTTT. It is translated as CASSISTGGSEAFF.

This clone was counted a few times. The chain is built from TRBV5-1 and TRBJ1-6; 8 bases map to TRBD1. Germline CDR1 and CDR2: SGHRS and YFSETQ. This CDR3 region has 17 residues. With V trimmed by 0 bases and J by 0 bases, 2 bases remained unmatched. In DNA, the CDR3 is TGCGCCAGCAGCTTGGGGACAGGGACCTCCTATAATTCACCCCTCCACTTT. It yields the protein CASSLGTGTSYNSPLHF.

CDR3 amino acids: CASSLSTDTQYF. CDR3 nucleotides: TGTGCCAGCAGCCTCTCCACAGATACGCAGTATTTT. The chain has TRBV6-5 and TRBJ2-3, with no clear D. Deletions cut 6 bases from V and 2 bases from J, with 6 bases between. Germline V gives CDR1 MNHEY, CDR2 SVGAGI. CDR3 size: 12 residues.

The chain employs TRBV19 and TRBJ1-1, with TRBD1 identical over 8 bases. V was pared by 2 bases and J by 10 bases, with 6 bases of the junction left unmatched. This CDR3 is built from 13 residues. The V gene's germline CDR1 is LNHDA and CDR2 SQIVND (reference sequence). CDR3 DNA sequence: TGTGCCAGTAGTATACTCCCAGGGGGCTCAGCTTTCTTT. Amino acid sequence: CASSILPGGSAFF.

This clone was counted once. The V and J genes are TRBV6-5 and TRBJ1-1; tentative D call: TRBD1 (5 bases). Trimming left V 7 bases short and J 7 bases short, with 10 bases between. The CDR3 is 11 residues long. Germline-derived CDR1 and CDR2 are MNHEY and SVGAGI. Here the CDR3 DNA reads TGTGCCAGCACCGACGGGGGTGAAGCTTTCTTT. Encoded protein: CASTDGGEAFF.